This T cell receptor beta chain was captured by sequencing in a study of CD8+ T cells in alopecia areata. Treatment: oral pan-JAK inhibitor, 5-10 mg twice daily. About this clone: Additional DNA sequences in this sample encode the identical CDR3.

Extracted RNA was reverse transcribed, and the resulting cDNA served as sequencing template. The protocol was immunoSEQ multiplex PCR, while the TCRdb copy is restricted to in-frame clones and leaves out a portion. The repertoire has around 200,000 clones, around 58% of them found once; the top ten carry roughly 12%. The CDR3 totals 12 residues. J lost 4 bases, V lost 5 bases, and 2 bases had no gene match. Germline CDR1 and CDR2: SGHAT and FQNNGV. The chain uses TRBV11-2 and TRBJ2-7; 7 nucleotides agree with TRBD1. This specimen consisted of CD8+ T cells sorted from blood, obtained at week 24, from a patient treated with tofacitinib. The source is a human donor with alopecia areata. The CDR3 DNA is TGTGCCAGCAGCCCGACAGGGTACGAGCAGTACTTC. The encoded protein is CASSPTGYEQYF.